What follows are 21 T cell receptor beta chains derived from one specimen sequenced in a study of blood T cells in healthy people across ages. PCR was performed a second time for roughly 7 to 12 cycles using a sample-barcoded 5' primer and a J-beta primer mix. MiXCR, applied by TCRdb to the 5' RACE reads, yields one record per CDR3 protein. The sample carries about 640,000 distinct CDR3 sequences, roughly 58% recorded once. The sample was blood. These receptors were collected from a man aged 55 to 69 in good health.

The J gene is TRBJ2-1, the V gene TRBV27, with a possible D match to TRBD1 (6 bases). Germline V gene sequence: CDR1 MNHEY, CDR2 SMNVEV (reference sequence). The CDR3 extends over 14 amino acids. Between the trimmed V and J ends, which lost 3 bases and 6 bases, there was a span of 12 bases. CDR3 amino acids: CASSFGQSINEQFF. The CDR3 DNA reads as TGTGCCAGCAGTTTCGGACAGAGTATCAATGAGCAGTTCTTC.

This clonotype has more than one count but fewer than ten. A much larger clone lies one base from this, so it may be a read error. The rearrangement joins TRBV29-1 to TRBJ2-7; 8 bases are shared with TRBD2. The germline V gene encodes CDR1 SQVTM and CDR2 ANQGSEA. V shed 6 bases, J shed 7 bases, and the junction held 11 bases outside the gene matches. The CDR3 is 13 amino acids. CDR3 in amino acids: CSVLLSGGAEQYF. CDR3 DNA: TGCAGCGTCCTACTCTCCGGGGGGGCAGAGCAGTACTTC.

This sequence joins TRBV7-9 and TRBJ1-2; TRBD1 aligns across 12 bases. Germline trimming cut 5 bases from V and 4 bases from J; bases unmatched to any gene: 8. This CDR3 has 16 amino acids. Germline CDR1 reads SEHNR; CDR2 reads FQNEAQ (reference sequence). CDR3 loop: CASSRTGTGGGYGYTF. CDR3 nucleotide sequence: TGTGCCAGCAGCCGGACCGGGACAGGGGGCGGCTATGGCTACACCTTC.

V and J are TRBV11-2 and TRBJ2-1; 16 nucleotides match TRBD2. The CDR3 extends over 18 amino acids. Germline V lookup: CDR1 SGHAT, CDR2 FQNNGV. V lost 6 bases and J lost 3; bases outside the gene matches: 8. The CDR3 loop is CASSSAGLAGGHYNEQFF. DNA for the CDR3: TGTGCCAGCAGTAGTGCGGGACTAGCGGGGGGGCACTACAATGAGCAGTTCTTC.

This clonotype was detected many times. V is TRBV7-2 and J is TRBJ1-3; 8 bases fit TRBD1. Germline V lookup: CDR1 SGHTA, CDR2 FQGNSA. The CDR3 contains 16 residues. Trimming removed 1 base from V and 4 bases from J; junction bases left unmatched: 6. CDR3 nucleotides: TGTGCCAGCAGCTTAGGTGGGACAGGCTTGGGAAACACCATATATTTT. Residues: CASSLGGTGLGNTIYF.

This clonotype was recorded at least ten times. The genes are TRBV5-1 and TRBJ2-3; weak D call: TRBD2 (6 bases). Germline V gives CDR1 SGHRS, CDR2 YFSETQ. This CDR3 spans 16 amino acids. The ends were cut back, 0 bases at V and 6 bases at J, with 17 bases in the middle. CDR3 region: CASSLDGRGTVDTQYF. CDR3 in DNA: TGCGCCAGCAGCTTGGATGGGCGGGGAACGGTGGATACGCAGTATTTT.

This clonotype was observed a few times. The chain uses TRBV7-9 and TRBJ2-1, with D possibly matching TRBD2 (7 bases). CDR1 and CDR2 from the germline V gene are SEHNR and FQNEAQ (reference sequence). This CDR3 spans 15 amino acids. V lost 3 bases, J lost 8 bases, and 17 bases lay in between. The CDR3 sequence is CASSFYGGGGDEQFF. The DNA of the CDR3 is TGTGCCAGCAGCTTTTATGGCGGGGGCGGGGATGAGCAGTTCTTC.

The V call is TRBV28, the J call TRBJ2-4; the D gene is possibly TRBD2 (5 bases). Gene TRBJ2-7 matches the end of the DNA better, so the J call may be wrong. Looked up from germline, CDR1 is MDHEN and CDR2 is SYDVKM. This CDR3 contains 14 residues. CDR3 coding DNA: TGTGCCAGCAGTTTTTCTCGGGGTGTCGGCGAGCAGTACTTC. Translated, it gives CASSFSRGVGEQYF.

V and J are TRBV20-1 and TRBJ2-4; tentative D call: TRBD1 (5 bases). TRBJ2-7 matches the DNA end more closely, so the J call is doubtful. The germline V gene encodes CDR1 DFQATT and CDR2 SNEGSKA (reference sequence). This CDR3 has 14 amino acids. The CDR3 DNA follows: TGCAGTGCTAGTATGGGGCATAAACGGGACGAGCAGTACTTC. Protein sequence: CSASMGHKRDEQYF.

This chain uses TRBV12-3 or TRBV12-4 with TRBJ2-3, with D maybe TRBD1 (7 bases). The V end lost 5 bases, the J end lost 11 bases, and 20 bases lay between the germline ends. The CDR3 loop spans 14 amino acids. This chain's CDR3 is CASSASGQGGVQYF. In nucleotides, the CDR3 is TGTGCCAGCAGTGCCAGCGGGCAGGGGGGTGTGCAGTATTTT.

The chain joins TRBV12-3 or TRBV12-4 to TRBJ1-2; D not resolved. V lost 6 bases, J lost 5 bases, and 13 bases lay in between. The CDR3 length is 13 residues. The chain's CDR3 is CASSPGDGYGYTF. Written as DNA, the CDR3 is TGTGCCAGCAGCCCCGGAGATGGGTATGGCTACACCTTC.

This clonotype has at least ten counts. This chain connects TRBV29-1 to TRBJ2-5, with D possibly TRBD1 on 5 matching bases. Germline assignment: CDR1 SQVTM and CDR2 ANQGSEA. V shed 6 bases and J shed 5 bases, with 16 bases lying between them. The CDR3 runs 13 residues. CDR3 in amino acids: CSVPSAGKETQYF. DNA of the CDR3: TGCAGCGTCCCATCGGCAGGGAAGGAGACCCAGTACTTC.

This clonotype was seen only a few times. The rearrangement joins TRBV4-1 to TRBJ2-7; D may match TRBD1 or TRBD2 (5 bases each). The CDR3 has 17 amino acids. V was pared by 0 bases and J by 0 bases, with 15 bases between. In germline, CDR1 is MGHRA, CDR2 YSYEKL. The CDR3 sequence: CASSQDPRGSNSYEQYF. DNA for the CDR3: TGCGCCAGCAGCCAAGATCCGAGGGGTTCAAACTCCTACGAGCAGTACTTC.

This sequence joins TRBV5-6 and TRBJ1-2, with D maybe TRBD1 (6 bases). This CDR3 is built from 12 residues. Germline V gives CDR1 SGHDT, CDR2 YYEEEE. Trimming left V 3 bases short and J 5 bases short, with 8 bases between. In nucleotides, the CDR3 is TGTGCCAGCAGCTCGGACAGATATGGCTACACCTTC. As protein: CASSSDRYGYTF. Full variable domain (missing parts from reference TRBV5-6 and TRBJ1-2): DAGVTQSPTHLIKTRGQQVTLRCSPKSGHDTVSWYQQALGQGPQFIFQYYEEEERQRGNFPDRFSGHQFPNYSSELNVNALLLGDSALYLCASSSDRYGYTFGSGTRLTVV.

This chain uses TRBV12-3 or TRBV12-4 with TRBJ2-2; the D gene is possibly TRBD2 (6 bases). Trimming pared 3 bases from V and 0 bases from J, leaving 8 bases between. The CDR3 is 15 residues long. Here the CDR3 DNA reads TGTGCCAGCAGTTTGCGGGGAACGAACACCGGGGAGCTGTTTTTT. It encodes CASSLRGTNTGELFF.

This clonotype was detected a few times. The chain joins TRBV25-1 to TRBJ1-4, with 7 bases that match TRBD1. V was clipped by 5 bases and J by 4 bases; unmatched bases: 7. CDR3 size: 15 residues. Germline V gene lookup returns CDR1 MGHDK and CDR2 SYGVNS. The CDR3 region is CASSLTPGGNEKLFF. The CDR3 DNA reads as TGTGCCAGCAGTCTCACCCCAGGGGGTAATGAAAAACTGTTTTTT. Combining the CDR3 with reference TRBV25-1 and TRBJ1-4 gives the whole variable domain EADIYQTPRYLVIGTGKKITLECSQTMGHDKMYWYQQDPGMELHLIHYSYGVNSTEKGDLSSESTVSRIRTEHFPLTLESARPSHTSQYLCASSLTPGGNEKLFFGSGTQLSVL.

This chain links TRBV10-3 with TRBJ2-1; unclear D gene. The V gene's germline CDR1 is ENHRY and CDR2 SYGVKD. Deletions cut 3 bases from V and 5 bases from J, with 5 bases between. The CDR3 covers 12 residues. The CDR3 DNA follows: TGTGCCATCAGTGAACAGAACAATGAGCAGTTCTTC. Translated, it gives CAISEQNNEQFF.

This clonotype has more than one count but fewer than ten. CDR3 sequence (DNA): TGCAGCGTTGGAGGTGCGGGGAGTTACAATGAGCAGTTCTTC. Translating it yields CSVGGAGSYNEQFF. J is TRBJ2-1 and V is TRBV29-1; D is perhaps TRBD2 (6 bases). V was shortened by 4 bases and J by 4 bases, with 14 bases between the two germline ends. CDR3 length equals 14 residues. Germline CDR1 and CDR2: SQVTM and ANQGSEA.

This sequence joins TRBV6-6 and TRBJ2-1, with 10 nucleotides matching TRBD2. CDR3 size: 14 residues. With V trimmed by 8 bases and J by 7 bases, 8 bases remained unmatched. Germline assignment: CDR1 MNHNY and CDR2 SVGAGI (reference sequence). CDR3 sequence reads: CASDSGGTRNEQFF. The CDR3 region has the DNA TGTGCCAGCGATAGCGGGGGGACGAGGAATGAGCAGTTCTTC.

The CDR3 DNA reads as TGTGCCAGCAGTCCCCTCGGGGGTGGGGAGCAGTACTTC. This sequence encodes CASSPLGGGEQYF. The V call is TRBV12-3 or TRBV12-4, the J call TRBJ2-7, with D possibly matching TRBD2 (6 bases). The V end lost 5 bases, the J end lost 7 bases, and 15 bases lay between the germline ends. This CDR3 is 13 amino acids long.

This clonotype was counted between two and nine times. The J gene is TRBJ2-1, the V gene TRBV6-1; D might be TRBD2 (6 bases). The CDR3 is 12 amino acids. Trimming stripped 6 bases from V and 12 bases from J, with 15 bases between. CDR1 is MNHNS, CDR2 SASEGT, per germline. In DNA, the CDR3 is TGTGCCAGCAGGGAATGGCTGGGGGGGCAGTTCTTC. Translation gives CASREWLGGQFF.